What follows describes a single TCR beta chain. What it binds is not known. The data derive from a study of T cell responses to AZD1222 COVID-19 vaccine. The method was immunoSEQ multiplex PCR; TCRdb's version includes in-frame clones alone and lacks a portion of them. There are about 130,000 clones in the sample; about 90% occur only once, and 1.3% to 1.5% lies in the top ten. CDR1 and CDR2 from the germline V gene are SGHTA and FQGNSA. The V end lost 6 bases, the J end lost 7 bases, and 22 bases lay between the germline ends. CDR3 length: 16 amino acids. General study points: White British ancestry dominated among donors, who included more females, and clonal diversity was possibly underestimated. Baseline seropositives among AZD1222 recipients totaled only 6 or 7.

The specimen was peripheral blood, collected on day 0 of AZD1222 vaccination. V is TRBV7-2 and J is TRBJ2-1; D may be TRBD2 (7 bases). The receptor comes from an adult in good health. The CDR3 reads CASSREGGPVGNEQFF. CDR3 sequence (DNA): TGTGCCAGCAGTCGCGAGGGGGGGCCAGTCGGAAATGAGCAGTTCTTC.